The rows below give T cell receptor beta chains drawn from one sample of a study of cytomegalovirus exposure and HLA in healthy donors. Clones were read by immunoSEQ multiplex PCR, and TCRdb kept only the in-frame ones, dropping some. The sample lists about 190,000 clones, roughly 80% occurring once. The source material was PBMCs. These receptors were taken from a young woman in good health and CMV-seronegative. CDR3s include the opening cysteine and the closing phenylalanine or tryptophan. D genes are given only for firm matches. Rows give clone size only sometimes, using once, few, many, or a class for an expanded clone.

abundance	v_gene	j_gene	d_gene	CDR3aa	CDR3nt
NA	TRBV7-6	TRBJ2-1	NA	CASSSVGRHEQFF	TGTGCCAGCAGCTCGGTAGGGAGGCATGAGCAGTTCTTC
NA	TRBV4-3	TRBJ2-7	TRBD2	CASSRLAGESDEQYF	TGCGCCAGCAGCCGGTTAGCGGGAGAATCCGACGAGCAGTACTTC
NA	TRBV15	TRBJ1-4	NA	CATSAPATNEKLFF	TGTGCCACCAGCGCCCCGGCAACTAATGAAAAACTGTTTTTT
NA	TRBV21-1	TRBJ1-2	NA	CASSKEVQRSSPGVYGYTF	TGTGCCAGCAGCAAAGAAGTGCAGAGGAGCTCACCGGGAGTCTATGGCTACACCTTC
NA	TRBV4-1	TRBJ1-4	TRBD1	CASSQVERTGATNEKLFF	TGCGCCAGCAGCCAAGTCGAACGGACAGGGGCAACTAATGAAAAACTGTTTTTT
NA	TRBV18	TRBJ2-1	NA	CASSPFPGSSYNEQFF	TGTGCCAGCTCACCATTTCCGGGGAGCTCCTACAATGAGCAGTTCTTC
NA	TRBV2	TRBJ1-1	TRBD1	CASSITGVAEAFF	TGTGCCAGCAGTATTACAGGGGTGGCTGAAGCTTTCTTT
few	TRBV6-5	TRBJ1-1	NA	CASSYRGETTEAFF	TGTGCCAGCAGTTACAGGGGTGAGACCACTGAAGCTTTCTTT
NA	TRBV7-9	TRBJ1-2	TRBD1	CASSWTGGWGYTF	TGTGCCAGCAGTTGGACAGGGGGATGGGGCTACACCTTC
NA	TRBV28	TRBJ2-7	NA	CASSAPSSYEQYF	TGTGCCAGCAGTGCCCCCAGTTCCTACGAGCAGTACTTC
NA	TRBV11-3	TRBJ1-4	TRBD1	CASSQTLQGVNEKLFF	TGTGCCAGCAGCCAAACGTTACAGGGGGTTAATGAAAAACTGTTTTTT
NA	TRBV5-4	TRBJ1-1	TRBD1	CASSVGTGGTEAFF	TGTGCCAGCAGCGTGGGGACAGGGGGCACTGAAGCTTTCTTT
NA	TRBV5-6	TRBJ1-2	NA	CASSLGTSRGYGYTF	TGTGCCAGCAGCTTGGGGACCTCACGGGGCTATGGCTACACCTTC
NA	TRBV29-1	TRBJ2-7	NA	CSVSPAGRSSYEQYF	TGCAGCGTTAGTCCGGCAGGCCGCAGCTCCTACGAGCAGTACTTC
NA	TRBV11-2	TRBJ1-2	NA	CASRPSGGGYGYGYTF	TGTGCCAGCAGACCCTCCGGGGGGGGCTACGGCTATGGCTACACCTTC
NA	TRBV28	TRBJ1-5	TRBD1	CASSLLSAGGGQPQHF	TGTGCCAGCAGTTTACTTTCGGCAGGGGGTGGGCAGCCCCAGCATTTT
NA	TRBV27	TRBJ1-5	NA	CASSPFWTASNQPQHF	TGTGCCAGCAGTCCCTTTTGGACAGCTAGCAATCAGCCCCAGCATTTT
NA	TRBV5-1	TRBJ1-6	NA	CASSLGGRTDSPLHF	TGCGCCAGCAGCTTGGGTGGGCGAACGGATTCACCCCTCCACTTT
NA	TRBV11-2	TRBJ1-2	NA	CASSSDSFPDYGYTF	TGTGCCAGCAGCTCCGACAGCTTCCCTGACTATGGCTACACCTTC
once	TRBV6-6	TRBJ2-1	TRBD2	CASAGRLTGGSEQFF	TGTGCCAGCGCGGGTAGGCTAACGGGGGGAAGTGAGCAGTTCTTC
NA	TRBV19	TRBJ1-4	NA	CASSIGQWDEKLFF	TGTGCCAGTAGTATTGGGCAGTGGGATGAAAAACTGTTTTTT
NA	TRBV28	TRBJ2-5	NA	CASTQGTGRETQYF	TGTGCCAGCACCCAGGGCACTGGGAGGGAGACCCAGTACTTC
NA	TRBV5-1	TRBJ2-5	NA	CASTLQETQYF	TGCGCCAGCACTCTACAAGAGACCCAGTACTTC
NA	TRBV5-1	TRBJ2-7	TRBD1	CASSEGQGPYEQYF	TGCGCCAGCAGCGAGGGACAGGGTCCGTACGAGCAGTACTTC
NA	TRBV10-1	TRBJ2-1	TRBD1	CASSERTGSNEQFF	TGCGCCAGCAGTGAGCGGACAGGGTCCAATGAGCAGTTCTTC
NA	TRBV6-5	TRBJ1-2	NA	CASSRVHRGDYGYTF	TGTGCCAGCAGTCGTGTCCATAGAGGAGACTATGGCTACACCTTC
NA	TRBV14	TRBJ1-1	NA	CASSQLKATPNTEAFF	TGTGCCAGCAGCCAATTAAAGGCGACACCGAACACTGAAGCTTTCTTT
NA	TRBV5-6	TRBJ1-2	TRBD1	CASSTGVGYTF	TGTGCCAGCAGTACAGGGGTCGGCTACACCTTC
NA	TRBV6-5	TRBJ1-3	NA	CASSYSWGHSGNTIYF	TGTGCCAGCAGTTACTCGTGGGGCCACTCTGGAAACACCATATATTTT
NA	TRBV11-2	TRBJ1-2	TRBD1	CASSPRFTGGGGQGYTF	TGTGCCAGCAGCCCTCGCTTCACAGGGGGCGGTGGTCAGGGCTACACCTTC
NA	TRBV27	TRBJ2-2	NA	CASSLYEGAGELFF	TGTGCCAGCAGTTTATATGAGGGGGCCGGGGAGCTGTTTTTT
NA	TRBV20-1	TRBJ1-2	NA	CSARSGSGYTF	TGCAGTGCTAGGTCGGGGAGTGGCTACACCTTC
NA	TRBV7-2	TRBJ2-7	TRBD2	CASSLLGIAGGLYEQYF	TGTGCCAGCAGCTTACTGGGTATAGCGGGGGGCCTTTACGAGCAGTACTTC
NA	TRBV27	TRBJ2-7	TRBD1	CASSPRGLYEQYF	TGTGCCAGCAGCCCCAGGGGGCTCTACGAGCAGTACTTC
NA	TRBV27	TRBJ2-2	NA	CASSFASVNTGELFF	TGTGCCAGCAGTTTTGCTAGCGTGAACACCGGGGAGCTGTTTTTT
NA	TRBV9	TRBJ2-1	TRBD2	CASSVGSGGNNEQFF	TGTGCCAGCAGCGTAGGAAGCGGGGGGAACAATGAGCAGTTCTTC
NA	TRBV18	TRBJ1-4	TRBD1	CASSPRATGSHEKLFF	TGTGCCAGCTCACCCCGGGCGACAGGGAGCCATGAAAAACTGTTTTTT
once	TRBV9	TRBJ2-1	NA	CASSPIAGADNEQFF	TGTGCCAGCAGCCCCATCGCGGGGGCAGACAATGAGCAGTTCTTC
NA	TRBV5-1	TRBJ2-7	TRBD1	CASSLGWARGSYEQYF	TGCGCCAGCAGCTTGGGATGGGCCAGGGGGAGCTACGAGCAGTACTTC
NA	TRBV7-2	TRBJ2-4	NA	CASSLGLGPTLNIQYF	TGTGCCAGCAGCTTAGGTCTGGGCCCAACCTTGAACATTCAGTACTTC
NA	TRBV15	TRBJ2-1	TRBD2	CATSRERGIAGGNEQFF	TGTGCCACCAGCAGAGAGAGGGGAATAGCGGGAGGGAATGAGCAGTTCTTC
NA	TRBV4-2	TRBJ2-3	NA	CASSQDLARALTDTQYF	TGTGCCAGCAGCCAAGATTTGGCGAGGGCCCTCACAGATACGCAGTATTTT
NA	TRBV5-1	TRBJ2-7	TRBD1	CASSFSGQGYEQYF	TGCGCCAGCAGCTTCTCGGGACAGGGCTACGAGCAGTACTTC
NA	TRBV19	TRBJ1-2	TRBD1	CASSTGQGISYGYTF	TGTGCCAGTAGTACGGGACAGGGCATTAGCTATGGCTACACCTTC
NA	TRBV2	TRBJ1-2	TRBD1	CATSESRGRVSYTF	TGTGCCACCTCAGAGTCCAGGGGGCGCGTAAGCTACACCTTC
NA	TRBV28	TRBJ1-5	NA	CASSPPDTKPQHF	TGTGCCAGCAGTCCCCCTGACACGAAGCCCCAGCATTTT
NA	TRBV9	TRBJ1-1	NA	CASSPGMNTEAFF	TGTGCCAGCAGCCCAGGAATGAACACTGAAGCTTTCTTT
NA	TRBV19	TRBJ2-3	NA	CASSMSPRGTQYF	TGTGCCAGTAGTATGAGTCCGCGGGGTACGCAGTATTTT
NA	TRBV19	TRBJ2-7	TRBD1	CASSMGQGNYEQYF	TGTGCCAGTAGTATGGGACAGGGGAACTACGAGCAGTACTTC
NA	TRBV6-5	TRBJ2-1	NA	CASSTIGVLGNEQFF	TGTGCCAGCAGTACTATTGGCGTTCTTGGGAATGAGCAGTTCTTC